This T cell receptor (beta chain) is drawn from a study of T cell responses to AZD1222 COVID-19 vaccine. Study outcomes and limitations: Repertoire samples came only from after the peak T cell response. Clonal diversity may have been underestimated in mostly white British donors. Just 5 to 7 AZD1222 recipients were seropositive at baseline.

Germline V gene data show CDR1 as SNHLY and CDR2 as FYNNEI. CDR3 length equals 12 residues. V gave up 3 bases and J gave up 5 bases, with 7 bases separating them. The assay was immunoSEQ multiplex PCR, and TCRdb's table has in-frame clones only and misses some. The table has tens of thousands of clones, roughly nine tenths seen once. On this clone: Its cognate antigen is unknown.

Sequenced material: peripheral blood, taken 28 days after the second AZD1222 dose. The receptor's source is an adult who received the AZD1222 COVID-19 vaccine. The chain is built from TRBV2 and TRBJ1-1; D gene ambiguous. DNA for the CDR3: TGTGCCAGCAGTGATGGGAGGACTGAAGCTTTCTTT. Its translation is CASSDGRTEAFF.